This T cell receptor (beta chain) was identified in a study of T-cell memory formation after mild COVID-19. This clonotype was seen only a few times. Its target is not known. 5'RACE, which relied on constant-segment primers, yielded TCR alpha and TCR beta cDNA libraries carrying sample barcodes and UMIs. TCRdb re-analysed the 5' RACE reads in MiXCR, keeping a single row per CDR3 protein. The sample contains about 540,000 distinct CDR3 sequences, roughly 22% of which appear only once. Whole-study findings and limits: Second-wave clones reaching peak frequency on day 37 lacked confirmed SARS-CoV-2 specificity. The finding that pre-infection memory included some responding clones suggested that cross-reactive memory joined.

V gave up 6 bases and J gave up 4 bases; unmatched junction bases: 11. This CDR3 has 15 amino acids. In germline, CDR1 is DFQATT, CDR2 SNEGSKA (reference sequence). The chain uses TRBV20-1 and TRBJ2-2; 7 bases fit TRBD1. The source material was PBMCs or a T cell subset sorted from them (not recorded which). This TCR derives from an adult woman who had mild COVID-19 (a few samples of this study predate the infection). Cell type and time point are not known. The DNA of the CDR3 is TGCAGTGCAACACGTCCGGGACAGCCCACCGGGGAGCTGTTTTTT. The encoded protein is CSATRPGQPTGELFF.